The 7 T cell receptor beta chains below come from one sample, sequenced in a study of Ad26.COV2.S vaccination and SARS-CoV-2 variants. As for treatment: about 20 received Ad26.COV2.S at low or high dose, single or two shots; a few received placebo; per-sample allocation not given. Collection of the samples took place on day 63 after the first injection of vaccine or placebo. Measured with immunoSEQ multiplex PCR; TCRdb has only the in-frame clones, and not every one. The sample contains around 320,000 clones, roughly 80% of which appear only once. This specimen was peripheral blood, taken in a trial of Ad26.COV2.S vaccine versus placebo. The receptors here all came from a person aged 18-60 years who received the Ad26.COV2.S COVID-19 vaccine or a placebo.

V is TRBV6-2 or TRBV6-3 and J is TRBJ1-1; no reliable D call. The germline V and J ends were trimmed by 0 bases and 2 bases, with 16 bases remaining between them. The CDR3 consists of 17 residues. Germline lookup yields CDR1 MNHEY and CDR2 SVGEGT. CDR3 sequence: CASSYSFGEPSNTEAFF. The CDR3 bases are TGTGCCAGCAGTTACTCGTTTGGGGAGCCGTCCAACACTGAAGCTTTCTTT.

This chain connects TRBV27 to TRBJ1-1, with 8 bases lining up with TRBD1. Germline values: CDR1 MNHEY, CDR2 SMNVEV (reference sequence). The CDR3 consists of 15 residues. V trimming: 5 bases; J trimming: 1 base; junction bases outside the gene matches: 6. The CDR3 loop is CASSPADRANTEAFF. Written as DNA, the CDR3 is TGTGCCAGCAGTCCGGCGGACAGGGCGAACACTGAAGCTTTCTTT.

This chain connects TRBV3-1 (or the pseudogene TRBV3-2) to TRBJ2-7; 8 bases are shared with TRBD2. V gave up 2 bases and J gave up 7 bases; unmatched junction bases: 13. Germline assignment: CDR1 LGHDT and CDR2 YNNKEL (reference sequence). This CDR3 comprises 16 residues. DNA for the CDR3: TGTGCCAGCAGCCAAAGGCAGTTGGAGCGGGGGTGGGAGCAGTACTTC. This codes for CASSQRQLERGWEQYF.

The rearrangement uses TRBV19 and TRBJ2-7; 12 bases align to TRBD2. This CDR3 is 15 amino acids long. CDR1 LNHDA and CDR2 SQIVND come from the germline V gene (reference sequence). Losses at the gene ends were 3 bases for V and 3 bases for J; bases not matched to a gene: 3. The CDR3 coding sequence is TGTGCCAGTAGTATCGGGACTAGCGGGTACTACGAGCAGTACTTC. It specifies CASSIGTSGYYEQYF. Supplemented by reference TRBV19 and TRBJ2-7, the full variable domain reads DGGITQSPKYLFRKEGQNVTLSCEQNLNHDAMYWYRQDPGQGLRLIYYSQIVNDFQKGDIAEGYSVSREKKESFPLTVTSAQKNPTAFYLCASSIGTSGYYEQYFGPGTRLTVT.

The gene calls are TRBV28 and TRBJ1-1; D remains unclear. Germline CDR1 and CDR2: MDHEN and SYDVKM. This CDR3 spans 12 amino acids. Trimming took off 6 bases at V and 0 bases at J, with 5 bases between the two ends. The CDR3 loop reads CASRMMNTEAFF. CDR3 nucleotide sequence: TGTGCCAGCAGAATGATGAACACTGAAGCTTTCTTT.

The chain couples TRBV6-1 to TRBJ2-1; D is possibly TRBD1 (5 bases). The V gene lost 1 base and the J gene lost 9 bases, with 13 bases spanning the gap. The CDR3 runs to 14 residues. Germline CDR1 MNHNS, CDR2 SASEGT. CDR3: CASSEGAGRGEQFF. The CDR3 DNA follows: TGTGCCAGCAGTGAAGGGGCAGGTAGGGGTGAGCAGTTCTTC.

This clone was found once. J is TRBJ2-5 and V is TRBV5-1, with D perhaps being TRBD1 or TRBD2 (6 bases each). The CDR3 loop spans 14 amino acids. Germline V gene lookup returns CDR1 SGHRS and CDR2 YFSETQ. V dropped 0 bases and J dropped 5 bases, with 11 bases sitting between them. The CDR3 nucleotides read TGCGCCAGCAGCTTGGGGGGGGCCACGGAGACCCAGTACTTC. It specifies CASSLGGATETQYF.